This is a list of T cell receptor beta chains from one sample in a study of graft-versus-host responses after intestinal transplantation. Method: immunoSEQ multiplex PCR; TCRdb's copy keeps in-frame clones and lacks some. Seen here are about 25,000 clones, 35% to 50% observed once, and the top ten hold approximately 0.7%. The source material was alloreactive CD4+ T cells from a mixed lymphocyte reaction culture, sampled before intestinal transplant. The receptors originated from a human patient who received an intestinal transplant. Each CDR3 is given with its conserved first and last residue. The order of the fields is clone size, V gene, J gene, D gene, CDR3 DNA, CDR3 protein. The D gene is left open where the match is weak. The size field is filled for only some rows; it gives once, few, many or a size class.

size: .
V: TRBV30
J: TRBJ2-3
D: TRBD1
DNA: TGTGCCTGGAGTGCAGGACAGGACACAGATACGCAGTATTTT
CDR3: CAWSAGQDTDTQYF

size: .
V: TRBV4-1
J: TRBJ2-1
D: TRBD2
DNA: TGCGCCAGCAGCCTATCCAGACTAGCGGGGCCTGTCTACAATGAGCAGTTCTTC
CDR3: CASSLSRLAGPVYNEQFF

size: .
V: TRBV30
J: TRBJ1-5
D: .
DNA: TGTGCCTGGAGTGTACAGGGCAATCAGCCCCAGCATTTT
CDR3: CAWSVQGNQPQHF

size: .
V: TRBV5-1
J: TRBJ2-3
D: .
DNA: TGCGCCAGCAGCTTGTCGGATACGCAGTATTTT
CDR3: CASSLSDTQYF

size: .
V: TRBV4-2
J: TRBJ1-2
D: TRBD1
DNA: TGTGCCAGCAGCCAAGTAGGGGGCGGCTACACCTTC
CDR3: CASSQVGGGYTF

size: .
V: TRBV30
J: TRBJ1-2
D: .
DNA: TGTGCCTGGAGTCTTTTACAGGGTGGCTACACCTTC
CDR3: CAWSLLQGGYTF

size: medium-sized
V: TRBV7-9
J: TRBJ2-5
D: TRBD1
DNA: TGTGCCAGCAGACAGGGGAAAGGCCAAGAGACCCAGTACTTC
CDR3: CASRQGKGQETQYF

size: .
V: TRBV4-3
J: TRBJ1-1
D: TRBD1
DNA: TGCGCCAGCAGCTACGACCAGGGGGACACTGAAGCTTTCTTT
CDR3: CASSYDQGDTEAFF

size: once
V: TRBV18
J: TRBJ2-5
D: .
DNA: TGTGCCAGCTCACCACCTTACTACCTCCAAGAGACCCAGTACTTC
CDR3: CASSPPYYLQETQYF

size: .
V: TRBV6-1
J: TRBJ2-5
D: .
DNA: TGTGCCAGCAGTGAAGGGTCGGGAGCGGGGACCCAGTACTTC
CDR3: CASSEGSGAGTQYF